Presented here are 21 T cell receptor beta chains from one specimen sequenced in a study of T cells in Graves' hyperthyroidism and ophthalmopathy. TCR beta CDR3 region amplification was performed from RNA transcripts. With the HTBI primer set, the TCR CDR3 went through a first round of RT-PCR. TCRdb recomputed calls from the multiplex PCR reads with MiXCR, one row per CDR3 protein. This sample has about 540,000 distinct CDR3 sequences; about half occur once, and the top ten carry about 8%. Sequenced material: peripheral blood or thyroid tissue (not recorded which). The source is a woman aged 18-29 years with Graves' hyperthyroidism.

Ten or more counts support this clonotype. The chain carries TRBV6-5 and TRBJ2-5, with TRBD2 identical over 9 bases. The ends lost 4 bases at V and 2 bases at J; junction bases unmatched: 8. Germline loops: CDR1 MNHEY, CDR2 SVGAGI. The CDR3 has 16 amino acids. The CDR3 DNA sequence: TGTGCCAGCAGTTTTCTAGCGGGGCACAGTCAAGAGACCCAGTACTTC. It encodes CASSFLAGHSQETQYF.

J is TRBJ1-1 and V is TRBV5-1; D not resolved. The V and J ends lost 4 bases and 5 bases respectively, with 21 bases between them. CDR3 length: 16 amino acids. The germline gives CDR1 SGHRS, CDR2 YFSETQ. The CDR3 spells CASSVRAGWPGTEAFF. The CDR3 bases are TGCGCCAGCAGCGTACGAGCTGGGTGGCCTGGGACTGAAGCTTTCTTT.

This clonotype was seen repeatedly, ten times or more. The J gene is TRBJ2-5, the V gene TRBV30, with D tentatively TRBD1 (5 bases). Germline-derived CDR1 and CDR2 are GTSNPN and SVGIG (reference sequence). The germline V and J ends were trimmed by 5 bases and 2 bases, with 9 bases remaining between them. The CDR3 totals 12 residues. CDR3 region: CAWDAGQETQYF. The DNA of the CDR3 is TGTGCCTGGGACGCAGGGCAAGAGACCCAGTACTTC.

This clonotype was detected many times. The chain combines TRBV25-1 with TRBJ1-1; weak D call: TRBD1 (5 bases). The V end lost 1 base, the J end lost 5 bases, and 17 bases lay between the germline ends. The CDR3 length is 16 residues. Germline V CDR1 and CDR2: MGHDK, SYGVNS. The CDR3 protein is CASSESTLTEGTEAFF. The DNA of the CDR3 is TGTGCCAGCAGTGAATCGACCTTGACAGAGGGAACTGAAGCTTTCTTT.

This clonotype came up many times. CDR3 DNA: TGTGCCAGTAGTACCCCAGGGGACGGCCCGAGCTCTGGGGCCAACGTCCTGACTTTC. Amino acids: CASSTPGDGPSSGANVLTF. The chain employs TRBV19 and TRBJ2-6; possible D gene TRBD1, 6 bases. V was pared by 4 bases and J by 0 bases, with 19 bases between. CDR1 LNHDA and CDR2 SQIVND come from the germline V gene (reference sequence). This CDR3 has 19 amino acids.

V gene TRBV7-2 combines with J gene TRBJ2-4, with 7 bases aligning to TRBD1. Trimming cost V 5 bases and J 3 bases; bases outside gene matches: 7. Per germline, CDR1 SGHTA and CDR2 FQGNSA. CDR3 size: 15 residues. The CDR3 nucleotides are TGTGCCAGCAGCGCGACAGGGTTTTTCAAAAACATTCAGTACTTC. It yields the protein CASSATGFFKNIQYF.

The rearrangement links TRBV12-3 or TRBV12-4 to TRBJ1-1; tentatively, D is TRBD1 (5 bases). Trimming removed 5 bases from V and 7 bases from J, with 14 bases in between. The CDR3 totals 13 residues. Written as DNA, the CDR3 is TGTGCCAGCAGTCCGGGACCGAGGAATGAAGCTTTCTTT. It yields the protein CASSPGPRNEAFF.

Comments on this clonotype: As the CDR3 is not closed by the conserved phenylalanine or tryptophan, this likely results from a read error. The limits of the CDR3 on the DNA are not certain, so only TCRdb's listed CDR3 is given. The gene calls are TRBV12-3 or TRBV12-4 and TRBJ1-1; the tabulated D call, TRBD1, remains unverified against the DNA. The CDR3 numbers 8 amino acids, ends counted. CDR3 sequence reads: CASSSSPV.

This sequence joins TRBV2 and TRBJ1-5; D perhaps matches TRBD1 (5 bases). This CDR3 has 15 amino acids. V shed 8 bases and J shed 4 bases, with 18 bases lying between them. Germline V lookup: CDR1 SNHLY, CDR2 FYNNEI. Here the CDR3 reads CASSPPGRVNQPQHF. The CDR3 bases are TGTGCCAGCTCACCACCCGGCAGGGTGAATCAGCCCCAGCATTTT. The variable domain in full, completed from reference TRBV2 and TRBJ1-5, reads EPEVTQTPSHQVTQMGQEVILRCVPISNHLYFYWYRQILGQKVEFLVSFYNNEISEKSEIFDDQFSVERPDGSNFTLKIRSTKLEDSAMYFCASSPPGRVNQPQHFGDGTRLSIL.

The CDR3: CASSLGGNDYNEQFF. CDR3 nucleotides: TGCGCCAGCAGCTTGGGGGGTAATGACTACAATGAGCAGTTCTTC. V and J are TRBV5-1 and TRBJ2-1; D gene unclear. V gave up 0 bases and J gave up 3 bases, with 10 bases separating them. CDR3 size: 15 residues. Germline V gene data show CDR1 as SGHRS and CDR2 as YFSETQ.

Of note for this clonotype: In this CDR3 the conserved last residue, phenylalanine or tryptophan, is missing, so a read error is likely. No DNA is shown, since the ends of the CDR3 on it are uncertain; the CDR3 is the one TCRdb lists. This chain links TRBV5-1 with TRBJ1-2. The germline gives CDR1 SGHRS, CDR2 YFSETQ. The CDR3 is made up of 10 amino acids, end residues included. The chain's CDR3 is CASSSKGLAG.

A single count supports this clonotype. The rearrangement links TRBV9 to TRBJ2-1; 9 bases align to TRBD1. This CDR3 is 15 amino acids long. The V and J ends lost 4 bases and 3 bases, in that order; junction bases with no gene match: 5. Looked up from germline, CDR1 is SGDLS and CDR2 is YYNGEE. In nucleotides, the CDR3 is TGTGCCAGCAGCCCCGGGACAGGGAACTACAATGAGCAGTTCTTC. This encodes CASSPGTGNYNEQFF.

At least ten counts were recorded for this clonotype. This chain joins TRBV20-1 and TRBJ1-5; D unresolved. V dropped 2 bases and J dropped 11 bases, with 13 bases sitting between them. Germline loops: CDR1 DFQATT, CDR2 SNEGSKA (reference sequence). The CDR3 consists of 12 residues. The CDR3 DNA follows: TGCAGTGCTAGACCTGCACACAGAGCCCAGCATTTT. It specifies CSARPAHRAQHF.

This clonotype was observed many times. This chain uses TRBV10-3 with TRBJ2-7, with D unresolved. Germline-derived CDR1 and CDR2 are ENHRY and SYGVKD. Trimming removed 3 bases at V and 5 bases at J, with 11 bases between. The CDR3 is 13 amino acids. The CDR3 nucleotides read TGTGCCATCAGTGAATTGGAAACTAACGAGCAGTACTTC. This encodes CAISELETNEQYF.

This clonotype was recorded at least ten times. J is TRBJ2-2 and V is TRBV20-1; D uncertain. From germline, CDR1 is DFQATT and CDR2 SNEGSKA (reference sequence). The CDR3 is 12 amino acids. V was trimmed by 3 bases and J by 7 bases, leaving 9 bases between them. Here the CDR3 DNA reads TGCAGTGCTAGGAAGGGCCACGGGGAGCTGTTTTTT. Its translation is CSARKGHGELFF.

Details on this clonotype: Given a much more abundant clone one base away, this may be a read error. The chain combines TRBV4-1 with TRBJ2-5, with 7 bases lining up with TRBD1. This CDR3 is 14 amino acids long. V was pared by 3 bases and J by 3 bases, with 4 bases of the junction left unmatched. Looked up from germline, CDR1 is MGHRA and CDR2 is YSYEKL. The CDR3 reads CASSHGTAKETQYF. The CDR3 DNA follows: TGCGCCAGCAGCCACGGGACAGCAAAAGAGACCCAGTACTTC.

The CDR3 DNA follows: TGTGCCAGCAGCCTCTCAGCGGGAGGGCCGTCTGGACACGAGCAGTACTTC. Translated, it gives CASSLSAGGPSGHEQYF. The V gene is TRBV7-2, the J gene TRBJ2-7; the match to TRBD2 covers 10 bases. In germline, CDR1 is SGHTA, CDR2 FQGNSA. The ends lost 5 bases at V and 5 bases at J; junction bases unmatched: 15. CDR3 length: 17 residues.

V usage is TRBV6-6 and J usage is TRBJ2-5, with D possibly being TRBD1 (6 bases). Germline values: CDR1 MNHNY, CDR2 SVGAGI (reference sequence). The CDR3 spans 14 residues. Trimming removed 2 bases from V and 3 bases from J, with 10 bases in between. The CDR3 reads CASSYGSGEETQYF. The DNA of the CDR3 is TGTGCCAGCAGTTACGGGTCAGGGGAAGAGACCCAGTACTTC.

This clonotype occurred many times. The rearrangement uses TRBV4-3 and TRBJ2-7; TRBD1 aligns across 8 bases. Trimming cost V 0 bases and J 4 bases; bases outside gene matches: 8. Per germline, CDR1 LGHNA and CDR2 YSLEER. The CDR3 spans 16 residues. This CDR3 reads CASSQDSGTGRYEQYF. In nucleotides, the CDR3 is TGCGCCAGCAGCCAAGATTCGGGGACAGGTAGATACGAGCAGTACTTC.

The CDR3 reads CASSIWAVQETQYF. Written as DNA, the CDR3 is TGTGCCAGTAGTATTTGGGCAGTCCAAGAGACCCAGTACTTC. V gene TRBV19 combines with J gene TRBJ2-5; no definite D call. The germline CDR1 and CDR2 sequences are LNHDA and SQIVND (reference sequence). This CDR3 is 14 amino acids long. V lost 3 bases and J lost 1, with 9 bases in between.

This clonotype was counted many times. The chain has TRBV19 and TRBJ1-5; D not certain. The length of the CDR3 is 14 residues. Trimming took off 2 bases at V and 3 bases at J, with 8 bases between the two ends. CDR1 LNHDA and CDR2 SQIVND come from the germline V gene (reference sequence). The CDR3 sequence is CASSIRRDNQPQHF. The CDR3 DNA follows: TGTGCCAGTAGTATAAGGAGGGACAATCAGCCCCAGCATTTT. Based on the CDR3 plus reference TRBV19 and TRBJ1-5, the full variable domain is DGGITQSPKYLFRKEGQNVTLSCEQNLNHDAMYWYRQDPGQGLRLIYYSQIVNDFQKGDIAEGYSVSREKKESFPLTVTSAQKNPTAFYLCASSIRRDNQPQHFGDGTRLSIL.